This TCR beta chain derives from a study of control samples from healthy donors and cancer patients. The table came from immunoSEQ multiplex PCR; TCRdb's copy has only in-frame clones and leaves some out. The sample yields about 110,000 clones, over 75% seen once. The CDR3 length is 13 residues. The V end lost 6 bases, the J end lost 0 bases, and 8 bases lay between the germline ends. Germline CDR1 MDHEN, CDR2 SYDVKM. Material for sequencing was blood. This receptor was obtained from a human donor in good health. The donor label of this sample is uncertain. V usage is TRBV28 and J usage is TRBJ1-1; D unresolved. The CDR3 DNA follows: TGTGCCAGCAGGGATTCATTGAACACTGAAGCTTTCTTT. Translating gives CASRDSLNTEAFF.